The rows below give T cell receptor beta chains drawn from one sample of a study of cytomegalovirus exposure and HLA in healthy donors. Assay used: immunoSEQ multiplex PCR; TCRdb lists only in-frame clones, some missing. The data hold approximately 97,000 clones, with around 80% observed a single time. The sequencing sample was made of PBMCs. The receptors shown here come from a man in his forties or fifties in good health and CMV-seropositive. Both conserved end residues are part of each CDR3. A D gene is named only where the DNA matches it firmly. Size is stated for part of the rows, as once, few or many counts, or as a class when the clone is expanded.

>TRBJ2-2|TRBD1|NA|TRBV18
CASSYGQGSSGELFF
TGTGCCAGCTCATACGGACAGGGGAGTTCCGGGGAGCTGTTTTTT
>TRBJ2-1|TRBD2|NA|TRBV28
CASRDTWTSGSRNEQFF
TGTGCCAGCAGGGACACCTGGACTAGCGGGAGTCGTAATGAGCAGTTCTTC
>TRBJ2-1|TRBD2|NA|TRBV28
CASSTSGSYNEQFF
TGTGCCAGCAGTACTAGCGGATCCTACAATGAGCAGTTCTTC
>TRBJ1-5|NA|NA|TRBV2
CASSLGRSQPQHF
TGTGCCAGCAGCCTCGGGAGGAGTCAGCCCCAGCATTTT
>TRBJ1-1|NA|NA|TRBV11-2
CASSFDRGGTEAFF
TGTGCCAGCAGCTTCGATCGGGGGGGTACTGAAGCTTTCTTT
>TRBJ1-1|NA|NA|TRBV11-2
CASSSSGFFKAFF
TGTGCCAGCAGCTCTAGTGGCTTTTTTAAAGCTTTCTTT
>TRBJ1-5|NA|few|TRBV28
CASSLVGQPQHF
TGTGCCAGCAGCCTCGTTGGCCAGCCCCAGCATTTT
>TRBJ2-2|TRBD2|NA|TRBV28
CASSFSRTSGFANTGELSF
TGTGCCAGCAGTTTCTCCCGGACTAGCGGGTTCGCGAACACCGGGGAGCTGTCTTTT
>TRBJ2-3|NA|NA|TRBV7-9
CASSVQGLSTDTQYF
TGTGCCAGCAGCGTACAGGGTTTAAGCACAGATACGCAGTATTTT
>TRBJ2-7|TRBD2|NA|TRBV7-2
CASSSDGLVGEQYF
TGTGCCAGCAGCTCGGACGGACTAGTGGGGGAGCAGTACTTC
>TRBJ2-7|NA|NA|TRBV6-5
CASSYSDRTYEQYF
TGTGCCAGCAGTTACTCGGACAGAACCTACGAGCAGTACTTC
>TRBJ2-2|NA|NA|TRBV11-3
CASSLLGSTGELFF
TGTGCCAGCAGCTTATTGGGCAGCACCGGGGAGCTGTTTTTT
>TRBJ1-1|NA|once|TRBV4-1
CASSQDPHGETEAFF
TGCGCCAGCAGCCAAGATCCCCACGGGGAAACTGAAGCTTTCTTT
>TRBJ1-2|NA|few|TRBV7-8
CASSLEAAGNYGYTF
TGTGCCAGCAGCTTAGAAGCGGCCGGGAACTATGGCTACACCTTC
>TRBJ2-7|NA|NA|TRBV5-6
CASNVGATYEQYF
TGTGCCAGCAACGTGGGGGCCACCTACGAGCAGTACTTC
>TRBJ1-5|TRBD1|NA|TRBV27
CASSLSTGDSPLCSNQPQHF
TGTGCCAGCAGTTTAAGTACAGGGGATTCTCCACTGTGTAGCAATCAGCCCCAGCATTTT
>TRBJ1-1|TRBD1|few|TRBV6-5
CASSQGAGAFF
TGTGCCAGCAGTCAGGGGGCAGGAGCTTTCTTT
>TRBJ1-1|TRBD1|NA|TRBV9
CASSAGTGGLHTEAFF
TGTGCCAGCAGCGCCGGGACAGGGGGGCTTCACACTGAAGCTTTCTTT
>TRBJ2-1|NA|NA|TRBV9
CASSSGGNEQFF
TGTGCCAGCAGCTCGGGTGGTAATGAGCAGTTCTTC
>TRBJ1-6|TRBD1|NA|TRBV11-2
CASSLGDRNSPLHF
TGTGCCAGCAGCTTAGGGGACAGAAATTCACCCCTCCACTTT
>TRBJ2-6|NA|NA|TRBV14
CASSHRPGSGANVLTF
TGTGCCAGCAGCCACCGACCGGGCTCTGGGGCCAACGTCCTGACTTTC
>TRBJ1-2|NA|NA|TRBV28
CASSPSGGGIGANYGYTF
TGTGCCAGCAGTCCGTCGGGTGGGGGCATAGGAGCTAACTATGGCTACACCTTC
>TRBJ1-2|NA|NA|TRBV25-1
CASSQLTGYGYTF
TGTGCCAGCAGCCAATTGACAGGCTATGGCTACACCTTC
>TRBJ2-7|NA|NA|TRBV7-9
CASSSDRTGVGEQYF
TGTGCCAGCAGCTCCGACCGGACGGGGGTGGGGGAGCAGTACTTC
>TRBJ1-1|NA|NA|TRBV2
CASSEARVSTEAFF
TGTGCCAGCAGTGAAGCGCGAGTGAGCACTGAAGCTTTCTTT
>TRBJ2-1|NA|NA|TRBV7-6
CASSLRVDSYNEQFF
TGTGCCAGCAGCTTAAGGGTGGACAGTTACAATGAGCAGTTCTTC
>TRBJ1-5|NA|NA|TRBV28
CASIGTAGPQHF
TGTGCCAGCATCGGGACTGCAGGGCCCCAGCATTTT
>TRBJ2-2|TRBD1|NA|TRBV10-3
CAIRRGLDTGELFF
TGTGCCATCAGAAGGGGGCTGGATACCGGGGAGCTGTTTTTT
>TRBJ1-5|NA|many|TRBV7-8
CASSLEQNQPQHF
TGTGCCAGCAGCTTAGAACAGAATCAGCCCCAGCATTTT